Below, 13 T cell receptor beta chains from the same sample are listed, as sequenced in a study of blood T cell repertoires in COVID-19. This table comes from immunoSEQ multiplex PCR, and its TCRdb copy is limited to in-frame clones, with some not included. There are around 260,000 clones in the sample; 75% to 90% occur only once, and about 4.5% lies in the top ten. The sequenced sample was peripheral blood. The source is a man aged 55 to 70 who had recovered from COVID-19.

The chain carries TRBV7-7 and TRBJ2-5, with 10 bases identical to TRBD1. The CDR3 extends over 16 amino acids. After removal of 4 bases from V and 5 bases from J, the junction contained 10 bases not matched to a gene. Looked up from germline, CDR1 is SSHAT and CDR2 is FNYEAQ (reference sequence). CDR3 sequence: CASSSYQTGGSETQYF. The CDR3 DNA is TGTGCCAGCAGCTCGTACCAGACAGGGGGCTCGGAGACCCAGTACTTC.

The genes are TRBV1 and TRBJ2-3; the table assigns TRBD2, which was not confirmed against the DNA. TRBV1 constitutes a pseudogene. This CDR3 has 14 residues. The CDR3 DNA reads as TGCACCGGATGGGAGGGCGCTAGCACAGATACGCAGTATTTT. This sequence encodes CTGWEGASTDTQYF.

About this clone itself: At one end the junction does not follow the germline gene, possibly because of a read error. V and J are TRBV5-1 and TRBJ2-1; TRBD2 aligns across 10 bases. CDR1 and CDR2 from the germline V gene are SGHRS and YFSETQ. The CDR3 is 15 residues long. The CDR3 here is CASSLGLAGDHGAIF. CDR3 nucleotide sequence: TGCGCCAGCAGCTTGGGACTAGCGGGTGATCATGGTGCGATCTTC.

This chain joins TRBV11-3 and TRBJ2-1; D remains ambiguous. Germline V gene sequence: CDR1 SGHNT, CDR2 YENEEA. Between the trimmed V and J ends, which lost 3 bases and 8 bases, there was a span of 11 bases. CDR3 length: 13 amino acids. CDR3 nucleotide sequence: TGTGCCAGCAGCTTCGCAAGTAGCTATGAGCAGTTCTTC. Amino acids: CASSFASSYEQFF.

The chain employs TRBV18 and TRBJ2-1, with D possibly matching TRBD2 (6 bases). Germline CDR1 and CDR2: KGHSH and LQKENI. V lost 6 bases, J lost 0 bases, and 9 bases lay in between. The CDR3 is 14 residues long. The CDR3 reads CASSVGSSYNEQFF. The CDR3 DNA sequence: TGTGCCAGCTCCGTCGGGAGCTCCTACAATGAGCAGTTCTTC.

CDR3 DNA: TGTGCCAGCAGCTACAGAACAACTAATGAAAAACTGTTTTTT. Its translation is CASSYRTTNEKLFF. The chain recombines TRBV5-6 with TRBJ1-4, with D unresolved. V was cut by 3 bases and J by 0 bases, with 6 bases left in between. The germline gives CDR1 SGHDT, CDR2 YYEEEE. This CDR3 is built from 14 residues.

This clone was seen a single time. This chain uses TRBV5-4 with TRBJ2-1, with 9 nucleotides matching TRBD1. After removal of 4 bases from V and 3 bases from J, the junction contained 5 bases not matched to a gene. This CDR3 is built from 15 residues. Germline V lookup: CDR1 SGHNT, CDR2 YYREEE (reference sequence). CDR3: CASSRGQGIYNEQFF. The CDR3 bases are TGTGCCAGCAGCCGTGGACAGGGGATCTACAATGAGCAGTTCTTC.

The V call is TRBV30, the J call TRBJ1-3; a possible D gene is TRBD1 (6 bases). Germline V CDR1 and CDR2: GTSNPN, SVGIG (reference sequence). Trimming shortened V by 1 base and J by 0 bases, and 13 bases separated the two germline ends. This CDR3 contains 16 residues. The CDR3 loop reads CAWSAIDRLSGNTIYF. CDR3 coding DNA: TGTGCCTGGAGTGCAATCGACAGGCTCTCTGGAAACACCATATATTTT.

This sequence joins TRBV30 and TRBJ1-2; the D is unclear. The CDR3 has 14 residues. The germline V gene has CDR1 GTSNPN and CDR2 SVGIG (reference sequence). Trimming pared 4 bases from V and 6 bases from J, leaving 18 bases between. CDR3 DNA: TGTGCCTGGACCCTAGACCGTCTCACCCATGGCTACACCTTC. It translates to CAWTLDRLTHGYTF.

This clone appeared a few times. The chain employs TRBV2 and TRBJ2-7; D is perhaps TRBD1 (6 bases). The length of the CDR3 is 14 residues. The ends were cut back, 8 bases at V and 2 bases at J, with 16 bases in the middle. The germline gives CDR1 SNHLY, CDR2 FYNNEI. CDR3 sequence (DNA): TGTGCCAGCGCGTTGGACAGCCAGACCTACGAGCAGTACTTC. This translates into CASALDSQTYEQYF.

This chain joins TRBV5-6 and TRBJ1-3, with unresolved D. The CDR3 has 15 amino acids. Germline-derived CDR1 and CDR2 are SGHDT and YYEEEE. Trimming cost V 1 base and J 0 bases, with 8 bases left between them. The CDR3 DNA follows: TGTGCCAGCAGCTTGACCAGGCTCTCTGGAAACACCATATATTTT. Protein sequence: CASSLTRLSGNTIYF.

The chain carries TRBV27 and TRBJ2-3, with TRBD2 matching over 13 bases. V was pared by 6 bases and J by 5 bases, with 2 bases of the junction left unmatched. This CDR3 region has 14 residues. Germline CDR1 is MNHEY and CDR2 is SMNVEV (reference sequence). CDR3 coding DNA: TGTGCCAGCAGACTAGCGGGGGGGCAAGATACGCAGTATTTT. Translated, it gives CASRLAGGQDTQYF.

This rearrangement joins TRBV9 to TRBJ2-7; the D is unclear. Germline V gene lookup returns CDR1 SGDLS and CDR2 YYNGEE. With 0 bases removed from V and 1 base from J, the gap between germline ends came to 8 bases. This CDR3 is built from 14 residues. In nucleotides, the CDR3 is TGTGCCAGCAGCGTAGAGTACCTATCCTACGAGCAGTACTTC. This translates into CASSVEYLSYEQYF.